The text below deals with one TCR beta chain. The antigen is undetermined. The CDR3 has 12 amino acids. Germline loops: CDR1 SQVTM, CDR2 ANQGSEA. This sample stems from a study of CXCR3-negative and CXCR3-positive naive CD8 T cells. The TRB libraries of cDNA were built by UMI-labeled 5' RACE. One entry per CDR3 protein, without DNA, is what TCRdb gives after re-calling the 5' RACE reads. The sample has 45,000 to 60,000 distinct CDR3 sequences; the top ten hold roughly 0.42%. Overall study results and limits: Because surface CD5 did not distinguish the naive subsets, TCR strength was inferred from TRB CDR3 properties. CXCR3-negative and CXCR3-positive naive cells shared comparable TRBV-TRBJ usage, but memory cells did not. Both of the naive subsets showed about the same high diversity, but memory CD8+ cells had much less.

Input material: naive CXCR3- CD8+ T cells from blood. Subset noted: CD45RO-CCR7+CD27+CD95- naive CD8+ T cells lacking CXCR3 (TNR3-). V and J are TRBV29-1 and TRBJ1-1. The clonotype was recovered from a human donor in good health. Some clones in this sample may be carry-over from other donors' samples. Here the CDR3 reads CSVVSEELVAFF.